Listed below are T cell receptor beta chains from one sample, sequenced in a study of blood T cell repertoires in COVID-19. TCRdb keeps only in-frame clones here, not all; method: immunoSEQ multiplex PCR. The sample contains about 130,000 clones, about 86% of which appear only once. The sequenced sample was peripheral blood. Receptor source: a woman aged 45-65 years with acute or convalescent COVID-19. Both conserved end residues are part of each CDR3. The D gene is left open where the match is weak. Not every row has a clone size; where given, it reads once, few, many or a size class.

CDR3 DNA,CDR3 protein,D gene,clone size,V gene,J gene
TGTGCCAGCAGTGAAATTCGAGCCCGGGGGAGTGAGCAGTTCTTC,CASSEIRARGSEQFF,-,-,TRBV6-1,TRBJ2-1
TGTGCCAGCAGCTCCGGGACAGGGGGCAATCAGCCCCAGCATTTT,CASSSGTGGNQPQHF,TRBD1,-,TRBV5-8,TRBJ1-5
TGTGCCAGCAGCGTAGCTGGGGGGAACATGAACACTGAAGCTTTCTTT,CASSVAGGNMNTEAFF,-,-,TRBV9,TRBJ1-1
TGTGCCAGCAGCCCATCGGGTAGCGGGGGGGCCTTTGGCACAGATACGCAGTATTTT,CASSPSGSGGAFGTDTQYF,TRBD2,-,TRBV5-5,TRBJ2-3
TGTGCCAGCAGCCGATCCGGGACAGGGAGGTACGAGCAGTACTTC,CASSRSGTGRYEQYF,TRBD1,few,TRBV6-5,TRBJ2-7
TGTGCCAGCAGTGACGGGACAGGGGGATCTCAGCCCCAGCATTTT,CASSDGTGGSQPQHF,TRBD1,-,TRBV2,TRBJ1-5
TGTGCCACCAGTGATTGGCCTCGGGAAGAGACCCAGTACTTC,CATSDWPREETQYF,-,-,TRBV24-1,TRBJ2-5
TGTGCCAGCTCACCGGGGACAGGGGGCGCGAGAACTGAAGCTTTCTTT,CASSPGTGGARTEAFF,TRBD1,-,TRBV18,TRBJ1-1
TGTGCCAGTAGTGGAGGACAGGGGGTCTATGGCTACACCTTC,CASSGGQGVYGYTF,TRBD1,once,TRBV19,TRBJ1-2
TGTGCCAGCAGCGTGGGACAGGGGGCGTACGAGCAGTACTTC,CASSVGQGAYEQYF,TRBD1,-,TRBV5-4,TRBJ2-7
TGTGCCAGCAGTTCAACGGGGACAGGGATAGCCTACGAGCAGTACTTC,CASSSTGTGIAYEQYF,TRBD1,-,TRBV28,TRBJ2-7
TGTGCCAGCAGCCCCCTGCGGGGTCCCTCTGGAAACACCATATATTTT,CASSPLRGPSGNTIYF,-,few,TRBV7-8,TRBJ1-3
TGCGCCAGCAGGGTAGGGGGACAGGGTCGCAATGAGCAGTTCTTC,CASRVGGQGRNEQFF,TRBD1,once,TRBV5-1,TRBJ2-1
TGTGCCAGCAGCCCCTCAGGGGGGAGTCGCAATCAGCCCCAGCATTTT,CASSPSGGSRNQPQHF,TRBD1,-,TRBV7-2,TRBJ1-5
TGTGCCAGCAGTTTATATGGGGCCCCCTTACCCCACGAGCAGTACTTC,CASSLYGAPLPHEQYF,-,-,TRBV28,TRBJ2-7
TGTGCCAGTAGTGCCCCCGGGACAGTCAGAGGTCGAGCTTTCTTT,CASSAPGTVRGRAFF,TRBD1,-,TRBV19,TRBJ1-1
TGTGCCACCCGGGGGGGAGGCACAGATACGCAGTATTTT,CATRGGGTDTQYF,TRBD2,-,TRBV18,TRBJ2-3
TGTGCCAGCAGTTTATCGGACAGGAGTGAAAAACTGTTTTTT,CASSLSDRSEKLFF,TRBD1,-,TRBV27,TRBJ1-4
TGTGCCAGCTCGAGCTCGGGTAATGAAAAACTGTTTTTT,CASSSSGNEKLFF,-,-,TRBV2,TRBJ1-4
TGCGCCAGCACGACAGGGAACACTGAAGCTTTCTTT,CASTTGNTEAFF,-,-,TRBV10-2,TRBJ1-1
TGTGCCAGCAGTGTACCTTGGGCAGGGAACAATCAGCCCCAGCATTTT,CASSVPWAGNNQPQHF,-,-,TRBV6-1,TRBJ1-5
TGTGCCAGCAGCTTAGGTCTTAGGGACACTCGTGGCTACACCTTC,CASSLGLRDTRGYTF,-,-,TRBV7-2,TRBJ1-2
TGTGCCAGCAGCTATCAAATGCCGGGACAGGGGCGTCTCAACACTGAAGCTTTCTTT,CASSYQMPGQGRLNTEAFF,TRBD1,-,TRBV11-2,TRBJ1-1
TGTGCCAGTAGTACACAGGGGGTGGAGATATACGAGCAGTACTTC,CASSTQGVEIYEQYF,TRBD1,-,TRBV19,TRBJ2-7
TGTGCCAGCGGGCAGCGGGGCCCTTACAATGAGCAGTTCTTC,CASGQRGPYNEQFF,TRBD2,few,TRBV7-3,TRBJ2-1
TGTGCCAGCAGCTCCAGAACAGGGGTGGAATATGGCTACACCTTC,CASSSRTGVEYGYTF,TRBD1,-,TRBV5-5,TRBJ1-2
TGCGCCACTCCAGGGCTGGCTCAGCCCCAGCATTTT,CATPGLAQPQHF,-,-,TRBV5-1,TRBJ1-5
TGTGCCAGCAGTTTGTCCGGGACAGGGGAACATGAGCAGTTCTTC,CASSLSGTGEHEQFF,TRBD1,-,TRBV28,TRBJ2-1
TGTGCAAGTCGCACAAATCAGCCCCAGCATTTT,CASRTNQPQHF,-,-,TRBV12-2,TRBJ1-5
TGTGCCAGCAGCTTGATCGGGGGGTCGGACTATGGCTACACCTTC,CASSLIGGSDYGYTF,-,-,TRBV5-6,TRBJ1-2
TGCGCCAGCAGCCAGCAACCCGGGACAACGAACACCGGGGAGCTGTTTTTT,CASSQQPGTTNTGELFF,-,once,TRBV5-1,TRBJ2-2
TGTGCCAGCAGTTACGCTAAAGCTAACTATGGCTACACCTTC,CASSYAKANYGYTF,-,-,TRBV6-5,TRBJ1-2
TGTGCCAGCAGCTTAAGAGCAACTAATGAAAAACTGTTTTTT,CASSLRATNEKLFF,-,-,TRBV7-9,TRBJ1-4
TGCGCCAGCAGCTTGGTGACAGGGCCTAATCAGCCCCAGCATTTT,CASSLVTGPNQPQHF,TRBD1,-,TRBV5-1,TRBJ1-5
TGTGCCAGCAGCCCCCAGGGTTTCGGAAACACCATATATTTT,CASSPQGFGNTIYF,-,few,TRBV6-5,TRBJ1-3
TGTGCCAGCAGTTTATTATCAGTATCCTTCTCTGGGGCCAACGTCCTGACTTTC,CASSLLSVSFSGANVLTF,-,-,TRBV27,TRBJ2-6
TGCGCCAGCAGCACACAGGGGGCGATGAATGAGCAGTTCTTC,CASSTQGAMNEQFF,TRBD1,-,TRBV5-1,TRBJ2-1
TGTGCCTGGAGTGCGGACAGGGAAAATTCACCCCTCCACTTT,CAWSADRENSPLHF,TRBD1,-,TRBV30,TRBJ1-6
TGCAGTGCTAGAGGCAGGGCACCTTTCTTT,CSARGRAPFF,-,few,TRBV20-1,TRBJ1-1
TGTGCCAGTAGTATGCTCCGTATGAGGAACTATGGCTACACCTTC,CASSMLRMRNYGYTF,-,few,TRBV19,TRBJ1-2
TGTGCCAGCAGCCCCCCCGGGACAGGCAACACAGATACGCAGTATTTT,CASSPPGTGNTDTQYF,TRBD1,-,TRBV7-9,TRBJ2-3
TGTGCTAGTGGTTTCGGAGCCGGGACATTGTTCCCAAACTCTGGGGCCAACGTCCTGACTTTC,CASGFGAGTLFPNSGANVLTF,-,-,TRBV12-5,TRBJ2-6
TGTGCCAGCAGCTTGTCGGTTGGAAACACCATATATTTT,CASSLSVGNTIYF,-,-,TRBV5-6,TRBJ1-3
TGTGCCAGCTCCACCGGGTCGGGATACTCTGGAAACACCATATATTTT,CASSTGSGYSGNTIYF,-,few,TRBV18,TRBJ1-3
TGCGCCAGCAGCCCAGCCGGGACAGCAGCCTATGGCTACACCTTC,CASSPAGTAAYGYTF,TRBD1,-,TRBV5-1,TRBJ1-2
TGCGCCAGCAGTGAAGGTCCGCAGGGCGAAGCTTTCTTT,CASSEGPQGEAFF,-,-,TRBV10-1,TRBJ1-1
TGTGCCAGCAGCTTATTACTAGCCAGCGGTAGCACAGATACGCAGTATTTT,CASSLLLASGSTDTQYF,-,-,TRBV11-2,TRBJ2-3
TGCGCCAGCAGCTTGGAGACAGCTAACTATGGCTACACCTTC,CASSLETANYGYTF,-,-,TRBV5-1,TRBJ1-2
TGTGCCAGCAGGGATCCAGGGGTTACTGAAGCTTTCTTT,CASRDPGVTEAFF,-,-,TRBV27,TRBJ1-1
TGTGCCAGCAGTTACCCGGGACAGGCCGGCTACACCTTC,CASSYPGQAGYTF,TRBD1,-,TRBV6-2/TRBV6-3,TRBJ1-2
TGTGCCAGCAGTTTTCAGGGACAGGGGGCTATTTACGAGCAGTACTTC,CASSFQGQGAIYEQYF,TRBD1,-,TRBV27,TRBJ2-7
TGTGCCAGCAGGGCAGGACTAGCTCAACGGGGGCAGTTCTTC,CASRAGLAQRGQFF,TRBD2,-,TRBV2,TRBJ2-1
TGTGCCTGGGGGACAGGTTCAATGTACGAGCAGTACTTC,CAWGTGSMYEQYF,TRBD1,-,TRBV30,TRBJ2-7
TGTGCCAGCCGGCGACAGGGAGGAGGAGAGGCTTTCTTT,CASRRQGGGEAFF,TRBD1,-,TRBV27,TRBJ1-1
TGTGCCTGGAGTTATCAAGGGAGCCTGGGAGCGAACACTGAAGCTTTCTTT,CAWSYQGSLGANTEAFF,-,-,TRBV30,TRBJ1-1
TGCGCCAGCAGCGGTACAGGGTCTGGAAACACCATATATTTT,CASSGTGSGNTIYF,-,-,TRBV5-1,TRBJ1-3
TGTGCCAGCAGCTTTGGCGGGGGCACCTACAATGAGCAGTTCTTC,CASSFGGGTYNEQFF,-,-,TRBV7-6,TRBJ2-1
TGTGCCAGCAGCCAGGACAGGGACGGTCAGCCCCAGCATTTT,CASSQDRDGQPQHF,TRBD1,-,TRBV6-2/TRBV6-3,TRBJ1-5
TGTGCCAGCAGCAGATCTGGGGGAGGAAGTGGCTACACCTTC,CASSRSGGGSGYTF,-,-,TRBV9,TRBJ1-2